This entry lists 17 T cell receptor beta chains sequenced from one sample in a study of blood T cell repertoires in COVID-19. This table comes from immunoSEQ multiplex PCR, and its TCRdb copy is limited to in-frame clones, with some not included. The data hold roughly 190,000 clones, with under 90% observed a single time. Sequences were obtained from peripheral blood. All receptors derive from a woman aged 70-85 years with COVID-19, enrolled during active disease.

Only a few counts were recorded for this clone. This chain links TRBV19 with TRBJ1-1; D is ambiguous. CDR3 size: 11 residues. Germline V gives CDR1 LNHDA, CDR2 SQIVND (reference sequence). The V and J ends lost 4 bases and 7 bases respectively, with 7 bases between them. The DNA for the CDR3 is TGTGCCAGTAGTAGGGAGAATGAAGCTTTCTTT. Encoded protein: CASSRENEAFF.

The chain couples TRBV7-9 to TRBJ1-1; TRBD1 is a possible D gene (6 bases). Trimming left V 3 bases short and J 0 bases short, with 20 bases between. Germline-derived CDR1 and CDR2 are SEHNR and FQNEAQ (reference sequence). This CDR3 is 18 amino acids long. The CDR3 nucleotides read TGTGCCAGCAGCTTGGATTATACAGGGAACCCAATGAACACTGAAGCTTTCTTT. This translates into CASSLDYTGNPMNTEAFF.

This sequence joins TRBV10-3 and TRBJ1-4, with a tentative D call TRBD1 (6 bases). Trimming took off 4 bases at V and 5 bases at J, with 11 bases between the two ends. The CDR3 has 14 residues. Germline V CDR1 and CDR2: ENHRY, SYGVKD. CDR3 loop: CAISAQGSNEKLFF. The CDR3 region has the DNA TGTGCCATCAGTGCGCAGGGGTCCAATGAAAAACTGTTTTTT.

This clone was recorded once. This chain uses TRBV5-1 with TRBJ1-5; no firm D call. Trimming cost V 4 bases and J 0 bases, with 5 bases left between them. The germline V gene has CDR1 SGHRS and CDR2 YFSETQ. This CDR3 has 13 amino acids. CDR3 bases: TGCGCCAGCAGCCGACTTAGCAATCAGCCCCAGCATTTT. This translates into CASSRLSNQPQHF. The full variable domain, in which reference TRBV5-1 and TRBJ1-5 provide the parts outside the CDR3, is KAGVTQTPRYLIKTRGQQVTLSCSPISGHRSVSWYQQTPGQGLQFLFEYFSETQRNKGNFPGRFSGRQFSNSRSEMNVSTLELGDSALYLCASSRLSNQPQHFGDGTRLSIL.

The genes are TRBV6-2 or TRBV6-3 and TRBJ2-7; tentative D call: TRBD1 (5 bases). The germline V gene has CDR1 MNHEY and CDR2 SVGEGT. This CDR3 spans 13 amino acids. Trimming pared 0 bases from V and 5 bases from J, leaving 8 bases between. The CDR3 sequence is CASSYSGLDEQYF. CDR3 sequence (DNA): TGTGCCAGCAGTTACTCGGGGCTGGACGAGCAGTACTTC.

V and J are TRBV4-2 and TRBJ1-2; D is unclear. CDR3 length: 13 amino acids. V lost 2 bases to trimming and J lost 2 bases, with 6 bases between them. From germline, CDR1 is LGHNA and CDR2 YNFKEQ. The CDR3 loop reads CASSQIQNYGYTF. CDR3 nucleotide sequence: TGTGCCAGCAGCCAAATACAGAACTATGGCTACACCTTC.

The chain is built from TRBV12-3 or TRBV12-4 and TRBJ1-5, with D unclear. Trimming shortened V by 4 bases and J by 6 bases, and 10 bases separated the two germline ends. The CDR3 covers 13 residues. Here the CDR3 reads CASSWREGQPQHF. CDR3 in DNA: TGTGCCAGCAGTTGGAGGGAGGGTCAGCCCCAGCATTTT.

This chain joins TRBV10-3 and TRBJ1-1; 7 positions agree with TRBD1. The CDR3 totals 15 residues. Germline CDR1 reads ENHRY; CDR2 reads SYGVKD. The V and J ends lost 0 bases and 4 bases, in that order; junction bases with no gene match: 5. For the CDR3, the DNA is TGTGCCATCAGTGAGTCGACAGGGAAAGGCACTGAAGCTTTCTTT. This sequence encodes CAISESTGKGTEAFF.

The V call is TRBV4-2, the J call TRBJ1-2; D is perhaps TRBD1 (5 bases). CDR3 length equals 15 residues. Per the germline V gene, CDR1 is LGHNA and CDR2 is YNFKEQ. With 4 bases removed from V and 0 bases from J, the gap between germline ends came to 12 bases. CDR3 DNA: TGTGCCAGCAGCCCTGACAGCCTTTCTAACTATGGCTACACCTTC. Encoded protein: CASSPDSLSNYGYTF.

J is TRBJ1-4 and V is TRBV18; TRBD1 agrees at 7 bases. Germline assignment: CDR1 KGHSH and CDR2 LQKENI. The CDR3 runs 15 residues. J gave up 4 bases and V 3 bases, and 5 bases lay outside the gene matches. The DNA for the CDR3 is TGTGCCAGCTCACCTCCCGGGACAGTTAATGAAAAACTGTTTTTT. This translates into CASSPPGTVNEKLFF.

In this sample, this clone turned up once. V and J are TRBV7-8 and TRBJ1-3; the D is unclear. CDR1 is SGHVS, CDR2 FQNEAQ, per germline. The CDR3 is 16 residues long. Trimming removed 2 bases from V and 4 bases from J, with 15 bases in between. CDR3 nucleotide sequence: TGTGCCAGCAGCTTACGTGGACTTGATTCCGGAAACACCATATATTTT. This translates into CASSLRGLDSGNTIYF.

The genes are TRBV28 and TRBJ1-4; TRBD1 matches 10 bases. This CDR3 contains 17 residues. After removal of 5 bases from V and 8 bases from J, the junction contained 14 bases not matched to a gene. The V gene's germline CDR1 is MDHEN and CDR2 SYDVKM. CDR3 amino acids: CASSDTGTGDSPEKLFF. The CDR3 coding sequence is TGTGCCAGCAGTGATACCGGGACAGGGGATTCCCCCGAAAAACTGTTTTTT.

CDR3 region: CASSLAGTYEQYF. CDR3 DNA sequence: TGTGCCAGCAGCTTAGCCGGGACCTACGAGCAGTACTTC. The chain links TRBV11-3 to TRBJ2-7; D is possibly TRBD2 (5 bases). The germline V and J ends were trimmed by 1 base and 2 bases, with 6 bases remaining between them. CDR3 length equals 13 residues. CDR1 is SGHNT and CDR2 is YENEEA in the germline V gene.

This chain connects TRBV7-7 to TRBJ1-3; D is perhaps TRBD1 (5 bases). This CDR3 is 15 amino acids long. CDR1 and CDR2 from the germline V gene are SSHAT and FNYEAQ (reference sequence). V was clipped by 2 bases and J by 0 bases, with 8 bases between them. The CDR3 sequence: CASSLFTGSGNTIYF. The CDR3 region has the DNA TGTGCCAGCAGCTTATTTACAGGCTCTGGAAACACCATATATTTT.

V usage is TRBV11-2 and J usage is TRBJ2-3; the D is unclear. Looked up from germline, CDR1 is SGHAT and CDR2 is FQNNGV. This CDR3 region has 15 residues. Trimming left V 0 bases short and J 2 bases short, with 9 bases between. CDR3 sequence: CASSLDGLITDTQYF. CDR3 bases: TGTGCCAGCAGCTTAGACGGTTTGATCACAGATACGCAGTATTTT.

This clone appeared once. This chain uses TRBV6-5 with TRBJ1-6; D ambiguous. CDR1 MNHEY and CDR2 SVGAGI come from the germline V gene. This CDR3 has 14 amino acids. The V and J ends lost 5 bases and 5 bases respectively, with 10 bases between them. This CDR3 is CASSPNSDNSPLHF. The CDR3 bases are TGTGCCAGCAGTCCGAACAGTGATAATTCACCCCTCCACTTT.

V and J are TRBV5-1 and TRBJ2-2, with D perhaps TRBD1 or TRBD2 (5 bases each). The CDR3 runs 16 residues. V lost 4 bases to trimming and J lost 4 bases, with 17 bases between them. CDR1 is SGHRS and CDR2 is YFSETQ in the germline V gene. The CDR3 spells CASSLGPTLATGELFF. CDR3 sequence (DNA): TGCGCCAGCAGCCTGGGACCGACACTTGCCACCGGGGAGCTGTTTTTT.